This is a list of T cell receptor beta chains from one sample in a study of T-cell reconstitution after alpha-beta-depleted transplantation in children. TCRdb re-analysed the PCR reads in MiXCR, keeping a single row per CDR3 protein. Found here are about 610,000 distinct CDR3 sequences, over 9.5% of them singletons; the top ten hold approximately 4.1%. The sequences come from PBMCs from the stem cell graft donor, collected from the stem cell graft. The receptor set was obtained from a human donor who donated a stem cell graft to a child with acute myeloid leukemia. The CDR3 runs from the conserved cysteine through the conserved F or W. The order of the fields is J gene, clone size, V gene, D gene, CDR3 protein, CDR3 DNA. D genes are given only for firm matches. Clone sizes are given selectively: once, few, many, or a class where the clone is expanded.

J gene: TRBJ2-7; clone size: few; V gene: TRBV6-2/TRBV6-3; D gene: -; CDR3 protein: CASSYAFYEQYF; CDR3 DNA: TGTGCCAGCAGTTATGCCTTCTACGAGCAGTACTTC
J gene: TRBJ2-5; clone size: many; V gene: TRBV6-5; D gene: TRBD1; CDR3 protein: CASSSTGVIKETQYF; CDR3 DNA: TGTGCCAGCAGTTCTACAGGGGTCATAAAAGAGACCCAGTACTTC
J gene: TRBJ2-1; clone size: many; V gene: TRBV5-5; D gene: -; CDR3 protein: CASSLGAGSYNEQFF; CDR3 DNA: TGTGCCAGCAGCTTGGGAGCGGGCTCCTACAATGAGCAGTTCTTC
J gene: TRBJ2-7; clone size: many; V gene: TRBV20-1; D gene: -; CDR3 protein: CSGQSGGGYEQYF; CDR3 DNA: TGCAGTGGCCAATCGGGGGGCGGCTACGAGCAGTACTTC
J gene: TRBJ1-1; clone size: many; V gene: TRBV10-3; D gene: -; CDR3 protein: CATRIDRLGTEAFF; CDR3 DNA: TGTGCCACCAGAATCGACAGGCTCGGCACTGAAGCTTTCTTT
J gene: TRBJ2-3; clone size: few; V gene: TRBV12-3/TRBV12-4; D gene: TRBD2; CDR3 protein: CASSFTGLAGGSTQYF; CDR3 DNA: TGTGCCAGCAGTTTCACGGGACTAGCGGGAGGGTCTACGCAGTATTTT
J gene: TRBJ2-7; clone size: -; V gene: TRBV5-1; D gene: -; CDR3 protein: CASSSGTSSSYEQYF; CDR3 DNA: TGCGCCAGCAGCTCCGGGACATCAAGCTCCTACGAGCAGTACTTC
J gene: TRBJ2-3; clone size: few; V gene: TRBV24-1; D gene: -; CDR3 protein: CATSDRDDPYTDTQYF; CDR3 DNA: TGTGCCACCAGTGATCGGGACGATCCCTACACAGATACGCAGTATTTT
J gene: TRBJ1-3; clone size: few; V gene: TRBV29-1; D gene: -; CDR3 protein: CSGTGSGNTIYF; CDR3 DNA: TGCAGCGGAACAGGCTCTGGAAACACCATATATTTT
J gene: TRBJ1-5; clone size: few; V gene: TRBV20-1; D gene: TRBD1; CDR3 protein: CSAREGRQGASGPQHF; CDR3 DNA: TGCAGTGCTAGAGAAGGAAGACAGGGGGCTTCAGGGCCCCAGCATTTT
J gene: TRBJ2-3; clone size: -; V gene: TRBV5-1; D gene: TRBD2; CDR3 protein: CASSPSGLAGITDTQYF; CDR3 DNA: TGCGCCAGCAGCCCCTCGGGACTAGCGGGAATCACAGATACGCAGTATTTT
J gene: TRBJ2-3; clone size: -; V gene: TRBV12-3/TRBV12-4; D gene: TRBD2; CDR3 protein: CASSFESGSGTDTQYF; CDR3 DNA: TGTGCCAGCAGTTTTGAAAGCGGGAGCGGAACAGATACGCAGTATTTT
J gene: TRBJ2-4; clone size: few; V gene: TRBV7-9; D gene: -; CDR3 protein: CASRRGEGNIQYF; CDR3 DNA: TGTGCCAGCAGACGGGGTGAGGGAAACATTCAGTACTTC
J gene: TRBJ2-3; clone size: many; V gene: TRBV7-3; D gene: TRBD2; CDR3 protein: CASSVGLVGDTQYF; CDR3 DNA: TGTGCCAGCAGCGTGGGACTAGTGGGAGATACGCAGTATTTT
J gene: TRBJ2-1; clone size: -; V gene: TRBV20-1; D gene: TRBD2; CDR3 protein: CSADELAGGYNEQFF; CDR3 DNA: TGCAGTGCTGATGAACTAGCGGGAGGATACAATGAGCAGTTCTTC
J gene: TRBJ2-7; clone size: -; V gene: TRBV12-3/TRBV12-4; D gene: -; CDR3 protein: CASTTAATYEQYF; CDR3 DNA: TGTGCCAGCACGACGGCGGCTACCTACGAGCAGTACTTC
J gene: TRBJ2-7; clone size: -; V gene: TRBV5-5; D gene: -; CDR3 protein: CASSLDLPREQYF; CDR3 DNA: TGTGCCAGCAGCCTAGACCTTCCCCGCGAGCAGTACTTC
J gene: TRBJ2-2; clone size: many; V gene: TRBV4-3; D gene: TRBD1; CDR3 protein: CASSQDVAGGNTGELFF; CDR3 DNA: TGCGCCAGCAGCCAAGACGTCGCAGGGGGCAACACCGGGGAGCTGTTTTTT
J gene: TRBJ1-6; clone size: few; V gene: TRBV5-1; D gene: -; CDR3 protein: CASSLEQANSPLHF; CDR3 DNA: TGCGCCAGCAGCTTGGAACAGGCTAATTCACCCCTCCACTTT
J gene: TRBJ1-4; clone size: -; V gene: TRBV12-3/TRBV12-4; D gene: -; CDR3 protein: CASSLRISGEKLFF; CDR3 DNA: TGTGCCAGCAGTTTGAGAATCAGCGGCGAAAAACTGTTTTTT
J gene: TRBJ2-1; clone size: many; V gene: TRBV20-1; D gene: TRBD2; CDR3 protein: CSARRPRGVGLGVNEQFF; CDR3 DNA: TGCAGTGCTAGACGACCGCGGGGGGTCGGACTAGGGGTGAATGAGCAGTTCTTC
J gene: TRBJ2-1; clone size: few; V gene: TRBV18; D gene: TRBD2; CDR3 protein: CASSRLAGEYNEQFF; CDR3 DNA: TGTGCCAGCTCACGACTAGCGGGAGAGTACAATGAGCAGTTCTTC
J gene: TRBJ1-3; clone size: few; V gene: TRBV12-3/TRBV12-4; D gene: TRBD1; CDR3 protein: CASSPPTGGTDTIYF; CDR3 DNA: TGTGCCAGCAGCCCGCCGACAGGGGGTACGGACACCATATATTTT
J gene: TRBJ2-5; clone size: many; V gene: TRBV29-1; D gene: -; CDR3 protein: CSVVGGRGKETQYF; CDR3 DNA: TGCAGCGTTGTAGGGGGAAGAGGAAAAGAGACCCAGTACTTC
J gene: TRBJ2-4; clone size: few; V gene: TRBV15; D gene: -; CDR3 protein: CATSRGGVEGNIQYF; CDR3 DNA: TGTGCCACCAGCAGAGGTGGGGTGGAAGGGAACATTCAGTACTTC
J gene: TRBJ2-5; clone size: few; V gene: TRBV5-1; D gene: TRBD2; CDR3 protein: CASRRTPHGGGETQYF; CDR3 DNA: TGCGCCAGCAGGAGAACGCCCCATGGCGGGGGAGAGACCCAGTACTTC
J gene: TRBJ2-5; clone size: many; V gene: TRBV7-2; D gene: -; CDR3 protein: CASSLDGVETQYF; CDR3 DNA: TGTGCCAGCAGCTTAGATGGGGTAGAGACCCAGTACTTC
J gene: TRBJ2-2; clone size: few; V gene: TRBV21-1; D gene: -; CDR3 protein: CASSKDSTGELFF; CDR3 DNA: TGTGCCAGCAGCAAAGACAGCACCGGGGAGCTGTTTTTT
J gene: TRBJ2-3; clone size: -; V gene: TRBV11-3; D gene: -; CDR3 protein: CASSLETLDTQYF; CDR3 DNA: TGTGCCAGCAGCTTAGAGACCTTAGATACGCAGTATTTT
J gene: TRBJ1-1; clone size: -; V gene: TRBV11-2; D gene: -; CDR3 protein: CASSPGAGFMNTEAFF; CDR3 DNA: TGTGCCAGCAGCCCCGGGGCAGGCTTTATGAACACTGAAGCTTTCTTT
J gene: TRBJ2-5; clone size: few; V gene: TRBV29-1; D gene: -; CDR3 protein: CSARVGALAETQYF; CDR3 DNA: TGCAGCGCCCGTGTAGGGGCCCTGGCAGAGACCCAGTACTTC
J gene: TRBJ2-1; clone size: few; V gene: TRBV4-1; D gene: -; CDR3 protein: CASSPSGVKVNEQFF; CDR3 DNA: TGCGCCAGCAGCCCGTCTGGTGTAAAAGTTAATGAGCAGTTCTTC
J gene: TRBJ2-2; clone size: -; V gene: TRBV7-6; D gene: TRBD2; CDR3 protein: CASSPRSAGGHSTGELFF; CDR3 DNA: TGTGCCAGCAGCCCCCGCTCCGCGGGAGGTCATAGCACCGGGGAGCTGTTTTTT
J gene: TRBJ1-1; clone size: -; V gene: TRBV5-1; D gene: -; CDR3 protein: CASSFTSRTAPEAFF; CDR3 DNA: TGCGCCAGCAGCTTCACCTCTCGGACGGCACCAGAAGCTTTCTTT
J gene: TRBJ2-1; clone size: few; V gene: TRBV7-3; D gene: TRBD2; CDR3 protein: CASSPGLGAGNEQFF; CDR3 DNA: TGTGCCAGCAGCCCTGGACTAGGGGCAGGCAATGAGCAGTTCTTC
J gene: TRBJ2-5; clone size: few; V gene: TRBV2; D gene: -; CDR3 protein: CASRTTMGETQYF; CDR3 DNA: TGTGCCAGCAGGACTACGATGGGAGAGACCCAGTACTTC
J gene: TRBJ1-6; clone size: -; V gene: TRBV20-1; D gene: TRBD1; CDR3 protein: CSVTDTGGNSPLHF; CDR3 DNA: TGCAGTGTTACAGACACAGGGGGAAATTCACCCCTCCACTTT
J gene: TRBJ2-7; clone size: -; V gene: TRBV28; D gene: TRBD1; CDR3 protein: CASTRGTGAYEQYF; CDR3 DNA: TGTGCCAGCACCCGAGGGACAGGGGCCTACGAGCAGTACTTC
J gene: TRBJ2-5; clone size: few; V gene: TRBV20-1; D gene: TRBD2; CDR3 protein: CSARGASGSRVETQYF; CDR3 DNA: TGCAGTGCCAGGGGGGCTAGCGGGAGTAGGGTTGAGACCCAGTACTTC
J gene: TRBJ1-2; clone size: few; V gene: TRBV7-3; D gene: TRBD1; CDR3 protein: CASSLRRQGRNYGYTF; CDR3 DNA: TGTGCCAGCAGCTTAAGGCGACAGGGGCGAAACTATGGCTACACCTTC
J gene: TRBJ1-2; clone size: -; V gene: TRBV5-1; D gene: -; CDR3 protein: CASSFQPSNYGYTF; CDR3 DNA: TGCGCCAGCAGCTTCCAACCCAGTAACTATGGCTACACCTTC
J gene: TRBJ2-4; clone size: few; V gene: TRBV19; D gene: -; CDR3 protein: CASSIQGAKNIQYF; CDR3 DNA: TGTGCCAGTAGTATCCAGGGGGCCAAAAACATTCAGTACTTC
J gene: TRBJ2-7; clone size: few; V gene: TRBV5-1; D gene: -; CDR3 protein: CASSSGQATYEQYF; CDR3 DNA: TGCGCCAGCAGCTCCGGGCAGGCCACCTACGAGCAGTACTTC
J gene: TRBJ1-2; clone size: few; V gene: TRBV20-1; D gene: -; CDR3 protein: CSARDRADFHYGYTF; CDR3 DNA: TGCAGTGCTAGAGATCGTGCTGATTTCCACTATGGCTACACCTTC
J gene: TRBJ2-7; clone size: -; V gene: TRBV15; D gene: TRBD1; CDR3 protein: CATSFRSTGAYEQYF; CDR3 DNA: TGTGCCACCAGCTTCCGAAGCACAGGGGCCTACGAGCAGTACTTC
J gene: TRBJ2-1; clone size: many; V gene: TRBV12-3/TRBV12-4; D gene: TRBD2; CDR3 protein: CASNRAGGAYNEQFF; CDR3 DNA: TGTGCCAGCAATAGAGCGGGAGGGGCCTACAATGAGCAGTTCTTC
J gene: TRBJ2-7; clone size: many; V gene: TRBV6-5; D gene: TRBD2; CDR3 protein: CASSYIAGGLYEQYF; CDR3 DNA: TGTGCCAGCAGTTACATCGCGGGAGGACTCTACGAGCAGTACTTC
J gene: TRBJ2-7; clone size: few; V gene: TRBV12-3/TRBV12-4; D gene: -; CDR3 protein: CASTRRGTLYEQYF; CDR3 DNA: TGTGCCAGCACCCGACGCGGGACATTATACGAGCAGTACTTC
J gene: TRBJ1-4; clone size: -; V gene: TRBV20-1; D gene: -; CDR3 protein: CCARDKGMTNEKLFF; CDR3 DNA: TGCTGTGCTAGAGATAAAGGGATGACTAATGAAAAACTGTTTTTT
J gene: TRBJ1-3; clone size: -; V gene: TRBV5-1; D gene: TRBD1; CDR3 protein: CASSPAGGEGNTIYF; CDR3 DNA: TGCGCCAGCAGCCCGGCAGGGGGCGAAGGAAACACCATATATTTT
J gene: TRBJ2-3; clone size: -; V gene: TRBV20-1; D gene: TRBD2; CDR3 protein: CSARKGRSSGSRLADTQYF; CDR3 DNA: TGCAGTGCTAGAAAGGGGCGGTCTAGCGGGAGTAGGCTTGCAGATACGCAGTATTTT
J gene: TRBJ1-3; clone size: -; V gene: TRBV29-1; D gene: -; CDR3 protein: CSVTGTASGNTIYF; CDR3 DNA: TGCAGCGTAACCGGGACGGCCTCTGGAAACACCATATATTTT
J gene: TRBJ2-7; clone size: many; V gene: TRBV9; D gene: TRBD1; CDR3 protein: CASSVTGTGSAEQYF; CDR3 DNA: TGTGCCAGCAGCGTGACCGGGACAGGGTCGGCCGAGCAGTACTTC
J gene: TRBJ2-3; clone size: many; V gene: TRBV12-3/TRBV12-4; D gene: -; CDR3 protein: CASSPPGGRGVDTQYF; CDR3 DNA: TGTGCCAGCAGTCCACCGGGGGGTAGGGGGGTAGATACGCAGTATTTT
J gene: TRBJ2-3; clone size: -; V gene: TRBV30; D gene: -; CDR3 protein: CAWSVPGLATDTQYF; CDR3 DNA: TGTGCCTGGAGTGTACCAGGGCTAGCTACAGATACGCAGTATTTT
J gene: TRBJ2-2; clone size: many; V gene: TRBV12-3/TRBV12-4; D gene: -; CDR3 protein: CASILVWPGELFF; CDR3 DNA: TGTGCCAGCATTCTCGTCTGGCCCGGGGAGCTGTTTTTT
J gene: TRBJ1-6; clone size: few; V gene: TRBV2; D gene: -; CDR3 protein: CASSEWIATAYNSPLHF; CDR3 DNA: TGTGCCAGCAGTGAATGGATCGCAACGGCCTATAATTCACCCCTCCACTTT
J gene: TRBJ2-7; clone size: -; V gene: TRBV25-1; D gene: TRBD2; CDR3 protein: CASSEPPSGSGRYEQYF; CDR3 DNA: TGTGCCAGCAGTGAACCCCCTTCGGGTAGCGGGAGGTACGAGCAGTACTTC
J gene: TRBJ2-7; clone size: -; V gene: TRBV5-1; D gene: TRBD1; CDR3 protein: CASSRTDRGYEQYF; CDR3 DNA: TGCGCCAGCAGCAGGACGGACAGGGGATACGAGCAGTACTTC